What follows is one T cell receptor (beta chain) and its context. Antigen unknown. The data were obtained in a study of cytotoxic CD8 clonotypes in ibrutinib-treated CLL. Overall study context: Productive templates averaged about 260,000 per sample, and productive rearrangements 90,000 to 100,000.

The repertoire was sequenced with immunoSEQ multiplex PCR; TCRdb's copy has only in-frame clones and lacks some. The table has 250,000 to 350,000 clones, approximately 76% seen once; the top ten hold about 5.7%. Trimming at V came to 2 bases and at J to 1 base, leaving 4 bases not matched to a gene. In germline, CDR1 is MNHEY, CDR2 SVGAGI. This CDR3 spans 16 amino acids. Findings of the study overall: Clonality went up at the time of ibrutinib response, stayed stable in sustained remission, and later dropped back toward its baseline level at progression.

The TCR was taken from a human donor with chronic lymphocytic leukemia. The material was PBMCs, obtained at disease progression, from a patient treated with ibrutinib. The chain links TRBV6-5 to TRBJ2-7; the match to TRBD2 covers 11 bases. CDR3 bases: TGTGCCAGCAGTTACGGGACTAGCGGAGGGTCCTACGAGCAGTACTTC. This codes for CASSYGTSGGSYEQYF.